This note documents a single T cell receptor beta chain sequence. Libraries were prepared by immunoSEQ multiplex PCR; TCRdb keeps only in-frame clonotypes and omits some of them. The profile shows more than 60,000 clones, roughly 84% of them singletons. The sample comes from a study of blood T cell repertoires in COVID-19. CDR1 and CDR2 from the germline V gene are SGHVS and FQNEAQ. V was pared by 1 base and J by 5 bases, with 11 bases of the junction left unmatched. The length of the CDR3 is 17 residues. This chain links TRBV7-8 with TRBJ2-5; TRBD2 aligns across 9 bases. Sequencing was done on a sample of peripheral blood. The receptor comes from a man over 45 with acute or convalescent COVID-19. The CDR3 loop reads CASSLGVSGSLRETQYF. CDR3 nucleotide sequence: TGTGCCAGCAGCTTAGGAGTTAGCGGGAGTTTAAGGGAGACCCAGTACTTC.